Presented here are 6 T cell receptor beta chains from one specimen sequenced in a study of cytomegalovirus exposure and HLA in healthy donors. Amplification used 60 Vbeta primers and 13 Jbeta primers. TCRdb keeps only in-frame clones here, not all; method: immunoSEQ multiplex PCR. The data hold about 160,000 clones, with under 90% observed a single time. Sequencing was done on a sample of PBMCs. The source is a man aged 25 to 40 in good health and CMV-seronegative.

This rearrangement joins TRBV6-6 to TRBJ1-4; 8 nucleotides align to TRBD1. This CDR3 spans 15 amino acids. From germline, CDR1 is MNHNY and CDR2 SVGAGI (reference sequence). V shed 6 bases, J shed 7 bases, and the junction held 10 bases outside the gene matches. This chain's CDR3 is CASRPPGGSSEKLFF. CDR3 coding DNA: TGTGCCAGCAGACCGCCAGGGGGCTCGTCTGAAAAACTGTTTTTT.

The chain couples TRBV5-1 to TRBJ1-1, with D possibly being TRBD1 (6 bases). Germline CDR1 reads SGHRS; CDR2 reads YFSETQ. The CDR3 loop spans 17 amino acids. The V end was cut by 0 bases, the J end by 0 bases, with 15 bases between. CDR3: CASSLGAGVRVNTEAFF. The CDR3 bases are TGCGCCAGCAGCTTGGGGGCAGGGGTCCGGGTGAACACTGAAGCTTTCTTT.

The rearrangement joins TRBV28 to TRBJ1-1; the match to TRBD1 covers 11 bases. Trimming took 7 bases from V and 3 from J; bases not matched to a gene: 4. The CDR3 has 14 residues. Germline V lookup: CDR1 MDHEN, CDR2 SYDVKM. This CDR3 is CASTGTGGDTEAFF. In DNA, the CDR3 is TGTGCCAGCACTGGGACAGGGGGAGACACTGAAGCTTTCTTT.

The chain combines TRBV30 with TRBJ1-1, with TRBD1 as a possible D gene (5 bases). The CDR3 extends over 15 amino acids. V was shortened by 0 bases and J by 5 bases, with 16 bases between the two germline ends. The germline gives CDR1 GTSNPN, CDR2 SVGIG (reference sequence). CDR3 protein: CAWSVSALRGTEAFF. CDR3 coding DNA: TGTGCCTGGAGTGTATCCGCCCTAAGGGGAACTGAAGCTTTCTTT.

CDR3 region: CSVLYDWGRNSYEQYF. The CDR3 nucleotides are TGCAGCGTACTTTACGACTGGGGCAGAAACTCGTACGAGCAGTACTTC. The chain is built from TRBV29-1 and TRBJ2-7, with D possibly matching TRBD1 (5 bases). The CDR3 runs to 16 residues. CDR1 SQVTM and CDR2 ANQGSEA come from the germline V gene. V was trimmed by 6 bases and J by 4 bases, leaving 25 bases between them.

V gene TRBV30 combines with J gene TRBJ2-7, with 9 bases lining up with TRBD1. V was clipped by 4 bases and J by 7 bases; unmatched bases: 8. Germline CDR1 is GTSNPN and CDR2 is SVGIG (reference sequence). This CDR3 is built from 13 residues. The CDR3 DNA sequence: TGTGCCTGGAACCGGGACAGGGACGGGGAGCAGTACTTC. This codes for CAWNRDRDGEQYF. Drawing the rest from reference TRBV30 and TRBJ2-7, the complete variable domain is SQTIHQWPATLVQPVGSPLSLECTVEGTSNPNLYWYRQAAGRGLQLLFYSVGIGQISSEVPQNLSASRPQDRQFILSSKKLLLSDSGFYLCAWNRDRDGEQYFGPGTRLTVT.